Following are 8 T cell receptor beta chains from one sample sequenced in a study of blood T cell repertoires in COVID-19 (dated by TCRdb to the early 2020s). Library construction relied on the immunoSEQ multiplex PCR assay. The table comes from immuneACCESS by way of TCRdb, which keeps in-frame sequences with V and J called. Part of the clones is missing from these tables; in studies checked, under half for an unresolved V gene and the rest for unknown reasons. This sample holds about 93,000 clones; approximately 80% were observed only once. Of the sample, approximately 15% is held by the ten largest clones. Sequencing was performed on peripheral blood. These receptors all stem from a human donor in a cohort sampled during active COVID-19.

The rearrangement links TRBV24-1 to TRBJ1-1; 7 positions match TRBD1. CDR1 and CDR2 from the germline V gene are KGHDR and SFDVKD. V trimming: 3 bases; J trimming: 0 bases; junction bases outside the gene matches: 12. CDR3 length: 18 residues. The CDR3 spells CATSDADSGTDMNTEAFF. The DNA of the CDR3 is TGTGCCACCAGTGATGCCGACTCCGGGACAGACATGAACACTGAAGCTTTCTTT.

The rearrangement uses TRBV2 and TRBJ1-5; D not certain. Germline CDR1 reads SNHLY; CDR2 reads FYNNEI. This CDR3 has 15 amino acids. Trimming removed 1 base at V and 1 base at J, with 8 bases between. The CDR3 DNA reads TGTGCCAGCAGTGAAGAACTCATAAGCAATCAGCCCCAGCATTTT. This gives the protein CASSEELISNQPQHF.

J is TRBJ2-1 and V is TRBV28, with D maybe TRBD1 (5 bases). This CDR3 contains 13 residues. V shed 2 bases and J shed 3 bases, with 5 bases lying between them. Germline-derived CDR1 and CDR2 are MDHEN and SYDVKM. This CDR3 is CASSLDSYNEQFF. The CDR3, as DNA: TGTGCCAGCAGTTTAGACAGCTACAATGAGCAGTTCTTC.

The chain combines TRBV7-3 with TRBJ2-1; the match to TRBD2 covers 10 bases. Germline-derived CDR1 and CDR2 are SGHTA and FQGTGA. The V and J ends lost 0 bases and 10 bases, in that order; junction bases with no gene match: 15. The CDR3 extends over 18 amino acids. In nucleotides, the CDR3 is TGTGCCAGCAGCTTAACATCTTCTAGCGGGAGAGCCGCGAGGGAGCAGTTCTTC. This translates into CASSLTSSSGRAAREQFF. Together with reference TRBV7-3 and TRBJ2-1, the CDR3 gives the full variable domain: GAGVSQTPSNKVTEKGKYVELRCDPISGHTALYWYRQSLGQGPEFLIYFQGTGAADDSGLPNDRFFAVRPEGSVSTLKIQRTERGDSAVYLCASSLTSSSGRAAREQFFGPGTRLTVL.

The gene calls are TRBV5-4 and TRBJ2-1; D is perhaps TRBD1 (6 bases). Germline lookup yields CDR1 SGHNT and CDR2 YYREEE (reference sequence). Trimming stripped 2 bases from V and 9 bases from J, with 18 bases between. The length of the CDR3 is 15 residues. CDR3 region: CASSFSGQTRGEQFF. CDR3 in DNA: TGTGCCAGCAGCTTTTCTGGACAGACGCGTGGTGAGCAGTTCTTC. Supplemented by reference TRBV5-4 and TRBJ2-1, the full variable domain reads ETGVTQSPTHLIKTRGQQVTLRCSSQSGHNTVSWYQQALGQGPQFIFQYYREEENGRGNFPPRFSGLQFPNYSSELNVNALELDDSALYLCASSFSGQTRGEQFFGPGTRLTVL.

The rearrangement joins TRBV6-5 to TRBJ1-1; no firm D call. The V and J ends lost 5 bases and 1 base respectively, with 8 bases between them. The CDR3 has 13 residues. CDR1 and CDR2 (germline): MNHEY, SVGAGI. CDR3 in amino acids: CASSMNRNTEAFF. The DNA for the CDR3 is TGTGCCAGCAGTATGAACAGGAACACTGAAGCTTTCTTT.

The V gene is TRBV6-6, the J gene TRBJ2-5, with D unresolved. The ends were cut back, 2 bases at V and 5 bases at J, with 6 bases in the middle. The CDR3 has 12 amino acids. Per germline, CDR1 MNHNY and CDR2 SVGAGI (reference sequence). The CDR3 sequence is CASSYARETQYF. CDR3 bases: TGTGCCAGCAGTTACGCTAGGGAGACCCAGTACTTC.

The gene calls are TRBV28 and TRBJ2-7; D perhaps matches TRBD2 (5 bases). The length of the CDR3 is 14 residues. V dropped 7 bases and J dropped 4 bases, with 17 bases sitting between them. Germline V gives CDR1 MDHEN, CDR2 SYDVKM. The CDR3 protein is CASTRGGIGYEQYF. The CDR3 bases are TGTGCCAGCACCCGGGGTGGCATCGGGTACGAGCAGTACTTC. Drawing the rest from reference TRBV28 and TRBJ2-7, the complete variable domain is DVKVTQSSRYLVKRTGEKVFLECVQDMDHENMFWYRQDPGLGLRLIYFSYDVKMKEKGDIPEGYSVSREKKERFSLILESASTNQTSMYLCASTRGGIGYEQYFGPGTRLTVT.